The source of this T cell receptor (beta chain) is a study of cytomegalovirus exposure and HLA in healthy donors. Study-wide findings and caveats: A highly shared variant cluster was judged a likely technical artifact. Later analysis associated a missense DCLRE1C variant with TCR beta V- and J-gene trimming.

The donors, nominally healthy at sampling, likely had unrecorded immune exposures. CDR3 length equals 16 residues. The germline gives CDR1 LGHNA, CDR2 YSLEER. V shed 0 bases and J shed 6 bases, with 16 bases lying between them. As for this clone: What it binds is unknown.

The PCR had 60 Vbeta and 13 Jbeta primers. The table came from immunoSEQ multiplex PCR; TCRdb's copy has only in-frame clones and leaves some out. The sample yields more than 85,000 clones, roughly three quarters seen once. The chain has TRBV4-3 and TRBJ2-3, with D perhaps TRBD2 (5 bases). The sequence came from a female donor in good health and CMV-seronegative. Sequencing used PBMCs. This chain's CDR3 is CASSQDLASPIDTQYF. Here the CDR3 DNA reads TGCGCCAGCAGCCAAGACTTAGCTAGCCCAATTGATACGCAGTATTTT.